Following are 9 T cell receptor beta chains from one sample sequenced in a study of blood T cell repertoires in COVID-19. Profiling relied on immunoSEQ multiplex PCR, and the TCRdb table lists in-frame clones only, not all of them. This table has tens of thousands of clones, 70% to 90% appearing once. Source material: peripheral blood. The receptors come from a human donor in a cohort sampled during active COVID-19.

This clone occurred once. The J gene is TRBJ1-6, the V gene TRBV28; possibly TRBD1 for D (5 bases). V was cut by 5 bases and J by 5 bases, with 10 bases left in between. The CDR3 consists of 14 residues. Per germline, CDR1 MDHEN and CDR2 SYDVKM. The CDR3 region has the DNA TGTGCCAGCAGTCGACGACAGAATAATTCACCCCTCCACTTT. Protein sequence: CASSRRQNNSPLHF.

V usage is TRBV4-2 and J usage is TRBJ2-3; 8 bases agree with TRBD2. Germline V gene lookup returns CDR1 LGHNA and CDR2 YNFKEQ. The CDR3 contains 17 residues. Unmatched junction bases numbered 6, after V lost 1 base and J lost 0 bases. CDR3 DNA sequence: TGTGCCAGCAGCCAAGGCCTTGCGGGGGGTAGCACAGATACGCAGTATTTT. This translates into CASSQGLAGGSTDTQYF.

The CDR3 is CASSHRTSGGSPRRDEQYF. Written as DNA, the CDR3 is TGCGCCAGCAGCCACCGGACTAGCGGGGGGTCCCCCAGAAGGGACGAGCAGTACTTC. This chain connects TRBV4-3 to TRBJ2-7; TRBD2 matches 14 bases. The CDR3 runs 19 residues. Germline lookup yields CDR1 LGHNA and CDR2 YSLEER. The ends lost 3 bases at V and 5 bases at J; junction bases unmatched: 15.

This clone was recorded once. The CDR3 coding sequence is TGTGCCAGCAGCCGGCGACAGGTGGGCTACACCTTC. Its translation is CASSRRQVGYTF. The J gene is TRBJ1-2, the V gene TRBV3-1 (or the pseudogene TRBV3-2); a possible D gene is TRBD1 (6 bases). The V end lost 4 bases, the J end lost 8 bases, and 11 bases lay between the germline ends. The CDR3 runs to 12 residues. Germline assignment: CDR1 LGHDT and CDR2 YNNKEL (reference sequence).

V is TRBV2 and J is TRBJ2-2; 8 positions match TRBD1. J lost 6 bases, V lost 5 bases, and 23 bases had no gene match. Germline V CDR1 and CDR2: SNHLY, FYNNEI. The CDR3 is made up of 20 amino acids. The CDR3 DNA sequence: TGTGCCAGCAGTCCCGATAGGTATCTACCGACAGGGGTCGGTGCCGGGGAGCTGTTTTTT. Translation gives CASSPDRYLPTGVGAGELFF.

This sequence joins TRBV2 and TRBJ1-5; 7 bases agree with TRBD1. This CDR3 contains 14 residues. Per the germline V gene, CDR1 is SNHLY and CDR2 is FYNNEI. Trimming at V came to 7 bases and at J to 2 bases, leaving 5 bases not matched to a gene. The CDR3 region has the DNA TGTGCCAGCACTGACAGGGTTGGCAATCAGCCCCAGCATTTT. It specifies CASTDRVGNQPQHF.

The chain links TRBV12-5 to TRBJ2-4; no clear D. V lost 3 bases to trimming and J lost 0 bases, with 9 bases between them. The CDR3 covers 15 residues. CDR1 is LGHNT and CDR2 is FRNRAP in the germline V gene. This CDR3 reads CASGFYLIAKNIQYF. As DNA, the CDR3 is TGTGCTAGTGGTTTCTATCTTATAGCCAAAAACATTCAGTACTTC.

CDR3 DNA sequence: TGTGCCAGCAGCTTGGGACTAGCTAGTTTGGACACCGGGGAGCTGTTTTTT. This sequence encodes CASSLGLASLDTGELFF. J is TRBJ2-2 and V is TRBV11-3, with TRBD2 matching over 9 bases. Trimming at V came to 3 bases and at J to 3 bases, leaving 8 bases not matched to a gene. The CDR3 runs 17 residues. Germline CDR1 SGHNT, CDR2 YENEEA.

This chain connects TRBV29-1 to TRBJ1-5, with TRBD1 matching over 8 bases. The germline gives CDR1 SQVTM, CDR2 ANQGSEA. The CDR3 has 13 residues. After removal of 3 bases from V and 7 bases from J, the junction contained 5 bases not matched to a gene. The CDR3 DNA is TGCAGCGTTGAGACAGGGGTGGGGCAGCCCCAGCATTTT. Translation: CSVETGVGQPQHF.